These 23 T cell receptor beta chains were all obtained from the same sample, sequenced in a study of blood T cell repertoires in COVID-19. TCRdb's table, derived via immunoSEQ multiplex PCR, lists solely in-frame clones and lacks some. The repertoire holds 150,000 to 200,000 clones, with roughly nine tenths as singletons. The sample consisted of peripheral blood. The receptors were sampled from a woman aged 55-69 years with COVID-19, enrolled during active disease.

The rearrangement joins TRBV15 to TRBJ1-2; D might be TRBD1 (5 bases). The CDR3 sequence is 13 residues long. V was clipped by 5 bases and J by 2 bases, with 9 bases between them. CDR1 is LNHNV and CDR2 is YYDKDF in the germline V gene (reference sequence). In nucleotides, the CDR3 is TGTGCCACCAGCGCGGGACGCAACTATGGCTACACCTTC. Its translation is CATSAGRNYGYTF.

The rearrangement uses TRBV4-1 and TRBJ1-6; TRBD1 matches at 8 bases. The germline V gene encodes CDR1 MGHRA and CDR2 YSYEKL. The CDR3 is made up of 14 amino acids. With V trimmed by 7 bases and J by 5 bases, 4 bases remained unmatched. The CDR3 reads CASTMTGDNSPLHF. CDR3 in DNA: TGCGCCAGCACGATGACAGGGGATAATTCACCCCTCCACTTT.

This rearrangement joins TRBV12-5 to TRBJ1-5, with TRBD1 matching over 8 bases. Germline V CDR1 and CDR2: LGHNT, FRNRAP. The CDR3 contains 19 residues. The ends lost 0 bases at V and 7 bases at J; junction bases unmatched: 17. The CDR3 DNA reads TGTGCTAGTGGTTTGGTACGGTCCTGGGGCAGGGGGCGCGAGCAGCCCCAGCATTTT. Its translation is CASGLVRSWGRGREQPQHF.

The chain combines TRBV19 with TRBJ1-2; 7 nucleotides match TRBD1. This CDR3 has 14 residues. V trimming: 2 bases; J trimming: 4 bases; junction bases outside the gene matches: 4. Germline V gene data show CDR1 as LNHDA and CDR2 as SQIVND (reference sequence). The CDR3 nucleotides read TGTGCCAGTAGTATACGGGACAGCCTCTATGGCTACACCTTC. Protein: CASSIRDSLYGYTF.

The chain employs TRBV10-3 and TRBJ1-2; 7 bases align to TRBD1. Trimming took 1 base from V and 7 from J; bases not matched to a gene: 6. Germline loops: CDR1 ENHRY, CDR2 SYGVKD. The CDR3 is 14 residues long. As DNA, the CDR3 is TGTGCCATCAGTGAGTTCGGGACAGCCATTGGCTACACCTTC. Translated, it gives CAISEFGTAIGYTF.

The DNA for the CDR3 is TGTGCCAGCAGCAAACTATTGACAAATCACAATAATGAGCAGTTCTTC. Its translation: CASSKLLTNHNNEQFF. The chain joins TRBV21-1 to TRBJ2-1; the table's D call of TRBD1 was not tested on the DNA. TRBV21-1 represents a pseudogene. The CDR3 sequence is 16 residues long.

The chain combines TRBV3-1 (or the pseudogene TRBV3-2) with TRBJ1-1; D is unclear. Germline V gene lookup returns CDR1 LGHDT and CDR2 YNNKEL (reference sequence). Between the trimmed V and J ends, which lost 1 base and 1 base, there was a span of 7 bases. This CDR3 contains 14 residues. Here the CDR3 reads CASSQAAGNTEAFF. CDR3 bases: TGTGCCAGCAGCCAAGCCGCAGGGAACACTGAAGCTTTCTTT.

The chain joins TRBV9 to TRBJ1-4; 7 bases fit TRBD1. The length of the CDR3 is 14 residues. CDR1 SGDLS and CDR2 YYNGEE come from the germline V gene. Trimming took 4 bases from V and 2 from J; bases not matched to a gene: 2. CDR3 coding DNA: TGTGCCAGCAGCATGGGACAGACTAATGAAAAACTGTTTTTT. Protein: CASSMGQTNEKLFF.

The rearrangement joins TRBV11-3 to TRBJ1-3; D uncertain. V lost 0 bases and J 0 bases, leaving 9 bases between the germline ends. The CDR3 extends over 16 amino acids. CDR1 SGHNT and CDR2 YENEEA come from the germline V gene. The CDR3, as DNA: TGTGCCAGCAGCTTAGACAGGATTTTCTCTGGAAACACCATATATTTT. It translates to CASSLDRIFSGNTIYF.

The chain has TRBV3-1 (or the pseudogene TRBV3-2) and TRBJ1-6, with D perhaps TRBD1 (6 bases). From germline, CDR1 is LGHDT and CDR2 YNNKEL (reference sequence). The V end was cut by 3 bases, the J end by 11 bases, with 14 bases between. This CDR3 spans 14 amino acids. Here the CDR3 DNA reads TGTGCCAGCAGCCAGGGGGCGAGTTCGGCACCCCTCCACTTT. This sequence encodes CASSQGASSAPLHF.

CDR3 residues: CAWRDPGQNTEAFF. CDR3 in DNA: TGTGCCTGGAGGGACCCGGGACAGAACACTGAAGCTTTCTTT. This chain uses TRBV30 with TRBJ1-1, with a weak D call TRBD1 (6 bases). The germline gives CDR1 GTSNPN, CDR2 SVGIG (reference sequence). V lost 3 bases to trimming and J lost 1 base, with 12 bases between them. The length of the CDR3 is 14 residues.

The genes are TRBV5-1 and TRBJ2-2; D uncertain. CDR1 SGHRS and CDR2 YFSETQ come from the germline V gene. The CDR3 extends over 14 amino acids. V was clipped by 3 bases and J by 0 bases, with 6 bases between them. CDR3 sequence (DNA): TGCGCCAGCAGCTCCCGTGCGAACACCGGGGAGCTGTTTTTT. As protein: CASSSRANTGELFF.

The chain couples TRBV12-3 or TRBV12-4 to TRBJ1-2, with D maybe TRBD1 (5 bases). CDR3 size: 13 residues. V was clipped by 2 bases and J by 7 bases, with 11 bases between them. This chain's CDR3 is CASSLSRVSGYTF. In nucleotides, the CDR3 is TGTGCCAGCAGTTTAAGCAGGGTGAGTGGCTACACCTTC.

V and J are TRBV18 and TRBJ2-1; 14 nucleotides align to TRBD2. This CDR3 comprises 15 residues. The V gene end was trimmed by 4 bases and the J gene end by 8 bases; junction bases not matched to a gene: 4. Looked up from germline, CDR1 is KGHSH and CDR2 is LQKENI. The CDR3 loop is CASSLGTSGSDEQFF. In DNA form, the CDR3 reads TGTGCCAGCTCACTCGGGACTAGCGGGAGTGATGAGCAGTTCTTC.

DNA for the CDR3: TGTGCCAGCAGTCCGGGACAGCGGCCCGGAAAGAACACTGAAGCTTTCTTT. Its protein is CASSPGQRPGKNTEAFF. The rearrangement links TRBV6-6 to TRBJ1-1; the match to TRBD1 covers 7 bases. Trimming removed 5 bases from V and 1 base from J; junction bases left unmatched: 13. Germline CDR1 and CDR2: MNHNY and SVGAGI (reference sequence). The CDR3 has 17 amino acids.

CDR3: CATSDLSGPGADTQYF. DNA for the CDR3: TGTGCCACCAGTGATTTAAGCGGGCCGGGGGCAGATACGCAGTATTTT. The chain employs TRBV24-1 and TRBJ2-3; a possible D gene is TRBD2 (6 bases). The V and J ends lost 1 base and 4 bases respectively, with 14 bases between them. The CDR3 has 16 amino acids. CDR1 is KGHDR and CDR2 is SFDVKD in the germline V gene.

The chain combines TRBV2 with TRBJ1-4, with a possible D match to TRBD1 (6 bases). The CDR3 runs 11 residues. V lost 6 bases and J 10 bases, leaving 9 bases between the germline ends. CDR1 SNHLY and CDR2 FYNNEI come from the germline V gene. The DNA for the CDR3 is TGTGCCAGCAGCCCACAGGGAAAACTGTTTTTT. This encodes CASSPQGKLFF.

This clone was recorded a few times. The rearrangement uses TRBV4-1 and TRBJ2-7, with D tentatively TRBD2 (6 bases). V dropped 0 bases and J dropped 1 base, with 13 bases sitting between them. Germline values: CDR1 MGHRA, CDR2 YSYEKL. The CDR3 length is 16 residues. CDR3 coding DNA: TGCGCCAGCAGCCAAGATTGGGGGGATACGTCCTACGAGCAGTACTTC. Translation: CASSQDWGDTSYEQYF.

J is TRBJ1-4 and V is TRBV7-2; no clear D. Trimming took off 5 bases at V and 1 base at J, with 11 bases between the two ends. In germline, CDR1 is SGHTA, CDR2 FQGNSA. This CDR3 is built from 15 residues. The CDR3 DNA sequence: TGTGCCAGCAGCCAACAAGTTGGAACTAATGAAAAACTGTTTTTT. As protein: CASSQQVGTNEKLFF.

The rearrangement uses TRBV21-1 and TRBJ1-6. TRBV21-1 is an annotated pseudogene. The CDR3 consists of 14 residues. The CDR3, as DNA: TGTGCCACCCCCAGTCTCGGGGTTCCTTCACCCCTCCACTTT. Its protein is CATPSLGVPSPLHF.

The rearrangement uses TRBV7-8 and TRBJ1-2, with TRBD1 matching 10 bases. The CDR3 covers 15 residues. The V gene end was trimmed by 0 bases and the J gene end by 6 bases; junction bases not matched to a gene: 4. The germline gives CDR1 SGHVS, CDR2 FQNEAQ. CDR3 region: CASSLALGTGDGYTF. The CDR3 DNA is TGTGCCAGCAGCTTAGCCCTAGGGACAGGGGATGGCTACACCTTC.

This chain uses TRBV6-2 or TRBV6-3 with TRBJ1-1; a possible D gene is TRBD1 (6 bases). With 4 bases removed from V and 6 bases from J, the gap between germline ends came to 18 bases. The CDR3 spans 15 residues. Germline CDR1 and CDR2: MNHEY and SVGEGT. The chain's CDR3 is CASSSRRGGLAEAFF. The CDR3 bases are TGTGCCAGCAGTTCCCGGAGGGGGGGATTGGCTGAAGCTTTCTTT.

The chain combines TRBV28 with TRBJ1-4, with 7 bases matching TRBD1. V shed 6 bases, J shed 4 bases, and the junction held 5 bases outside the gene matches. This CDR3 comprises 14 residues. Germline loops: CDR1 MDHEN, CDR2 SYDVKM. CDR3 sequence reads: CASSSGTVNEKLFF. Written as DNA, the CDR3 is TGTGCCAGCAGCTCCGGGACAGTTAATGAAAAACTGTTTTTT.